This entry describes one T cell receptor (beta chain). This table comes from immunoSEQ multiplex PCR, and its TCRdb copy is limited to in-frame clones, with some not included. The data contain about 480,000 clones, roughly 85% of them singletons. The CDR3 length is 14 residues. Trimming removed 4 bases at V and 1 base at J, with 10 bases between. Germline-derived CDR1 and CDR2 are SEHNR and FQNEAQ (reference sequence). This sample was included in a study of shared clonotypes between healthy human individuals. Approximately 91 million PBMCs supplied genomic DNA for unsorted samples. The specimen was PBMCs. This clonotype originated in a woman between 40 and 55 years old in good health. Some clones in this sample may be carry-over from other donors' samples. The chain links TRBV7-9 to TRBJ1-1; D is ambiguous. The CDR3 region is CASSSRTGNTEAFF. CDR3 coding DNA: TGTGCCAGCAGCTCTAGGACGGGGAACACTGAAGCTTTCTTT.